These T cell receptor beta chains were read from a single sample in a study of T cell responses to AZD1222 COVID-19 vaccine. Sequenced by immunoSEQ multiplex PCR; TCRdb stores in-frame clones only, minus some. The profile shows 45,000 or so clones, roughly 91% of them singletons. Source: peripheral blood, taken 28 days after the second AZD1222 dose. These receptors all stem from an adult who received the AZD1222 COVID-19 vaccine. Each CDR3 is given without its conserved first and last residue.

j_call: TRBJ1-2; v_call: TRBV2; cdr3_length: 13; cdr3_aa: ASSEEVGINYGYT
j_call: TRBJ1-2; v_call: TRBV27; cdr3_length: 13; cdr3_aa: ASSLTEQPLYGYT
j_call: TRBJ1-5; v_call: TRBV21-1; cdr3_length: 15; cdr3_aa: ASSNGYRGRGNQPQH
j_call: TRBJ2-2; v_call: TRBV24-1; cdr3_length: 13; cdr3_aa: ATSDSIGEVGELF
j_call: TRBJ1-6; v_call: TRBV7-8; cdr3_length: 14; cdr3_aa: ASSEQESSYNSPLH
j_call: TRBJ1-2; v_call: TRBV7-2; cdr3_length: 12; cdr3_aa: ASSLGRQGGGYT
j_call: TRBJ1-1; v_call: TRBV5-4; cdr3_length: 14; cdr3_aa: ASSLAGGARWTEAF
j_call: TRBJ2-2; v_call: TRBV18; cdr3_length: 13; cdr3_aa: ASSPRALDAGELF
j_call: TRBJ1-1; v_call: TRBV11-3; cdr3_length: 12; cdr3_aa: ASSLRRGHTEAF
j_call: TRBJ2-1; v_call: TRBV9; cdr3_length: 12; cdr3_aa: ASSVGLRDNEQF
j_call: TRBJ1-1; v_call: TRBV5-1; cdr3_length: 13; cdr3_aa: ASSLNTGSGTEAF
j_call: TRBJ1-1; v_call: TRBV6-5; cdr3_length: 13; cdr3_aa: ASSYLQVSNTEAF
j_call: TRBJ1-2; v_call: TRBV5-4; cdr3_length: 11; cdr3_aa: ASSRDREYGYT
j_call: TRBJ1-4; v_call: TRBV9; cdr3_length: 14; cdr3_aa: ASSGVAAQDNEKLF
j_call: TRBJ2-1; v_call: TRBV3-1/TRBV3-2; cdr3_length: 12; cdr3_aa: ASSLQDQSNEQF
j_call: TRBJ1-1; v_call: TRBV7-2; cdr3_length: 12; cdr3_aa: ASSSRGGDTEAF
j_call: TRBJ2-1; v_call: TRBV5-1; cdr3_length: 11; cdr3_aa: ASSFSLANEQF
j_call: TRBJ1-5; v_call: TRBV30; cdr3_length: 11; cdr3_aa: ALQGGSNQPQH
j_call: TRBJ1-6; v_call: TRBV19; cdr3_length: 14; cdr3_aa: ASSIVPGRGDSPLH
j_call: TRBJ2-7; v_call: TRBV21-1; cdr3_length: 12; cdr3_aa: ASSIDRGNDEQY
j_call: TRBJ2-7; v_call: TRBV6-5; cdr3_length: 12; cdr3_aa: ASSLGAPTGEQY
j_call: TRBJ2-7; v_call: TRBV5-8; cdr3_length: 13; cdr3_aa: ASSLGGPPSYEQY
j_call: TRBJ1-4; v_call: TRBV4-3; cdr3_length: 13; cdr3_aa: ASSQDRQHNEKLF
j_call: TRBJ1-1; v_call: TRBV27; cdr3_length: 12; cdr3_aa: ASSLIRAGTEAF
j_call: TRBJ1-4; v_call: TRBV18; cdr3_length: 13; cdr3_aa: ASSSRTETNEKLF
j_call: TRBJ2-1; v_call: TRBV24-1; cdr3_length: 12; cdr3_aa: ATSRSPAADEQF
j_call: TRBJ1-2; v_call: TRBV7-9; cdr3_length: 12; cdr3_aa: ASSPGQGDYGYT